This T cell receptor (beta chain) was captured by sequencing in a study of identical twins. The study, taken as a whole, reports: Monozygotic twin pairs showed more out-of-frame TCR alpha sharing than models estimated. Insertions ran lower in abundant cord blood beta clonotypes, though not in memory repertoires. The study drew conclusions from cross-sectional statistical analysis, not from following the same donors.

This clonotype showed up just a few times. Its antigen is as yet unknown. A single record per CDR3 protein comes from TCRdb applying MiXCR to the 5' RACE reads. The table lists roughly 290,000 distinct CDR3 sequences, more than 8% of them singletons. Healthy Caucasian individuals made up all the donors. V was clipped by 7 bases and J by 2 bases; unmatched bases: 2. Germline CDR1 SNHLY, CDR2 FYNNEI. This CDR3 contains 13 residues. These data are also associated with another study on yellow fever vaccine responses in identical twins.

The source material was CD8+ T cells sorted from blood. This rearrangement joins TRBV2 to TRBJ2-7; 10 bases align to TRBD1. The sequence derives from a woman aged 18-29 years in good health. CDR3 sequence reads: CASTDRGPYEQYF. For the CDR3, the DNA is TGTGCCAGCACAGACAGGGGGCCCTACGAGCAGTACTTC.